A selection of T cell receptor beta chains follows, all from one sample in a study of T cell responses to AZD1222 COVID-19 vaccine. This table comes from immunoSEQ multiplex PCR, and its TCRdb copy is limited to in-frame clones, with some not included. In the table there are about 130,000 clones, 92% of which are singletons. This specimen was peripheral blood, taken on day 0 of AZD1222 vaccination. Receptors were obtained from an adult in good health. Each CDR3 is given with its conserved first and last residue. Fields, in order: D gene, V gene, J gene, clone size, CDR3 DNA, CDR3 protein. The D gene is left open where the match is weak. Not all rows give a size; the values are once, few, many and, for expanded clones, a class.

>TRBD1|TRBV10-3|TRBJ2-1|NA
TGTGCCATCAGCGCGGGGACAGGGGAGGTCAATGAGCAGTTCTTC
CAISAGTGEVNEQFF
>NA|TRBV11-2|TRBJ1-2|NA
TGTGCCAGCAGCCCCGGTGTCAACTATGGCTACACCTTC
CASSPGVNYGYTF
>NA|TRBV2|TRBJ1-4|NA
TGTGCCAGCAGTGAAATGGCAGGAAATGAAAAACTGTTTTTT
CASSEMAGNEKLFF
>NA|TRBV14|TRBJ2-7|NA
TGTGCCAGCAGCCAAGGGGGGTACGAGCAGTACTTC
CASSQGGYEQYF
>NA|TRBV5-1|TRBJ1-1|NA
TGCGCCAGCAGGGGGGCGGCCGGGGGCACTGAAGCTTTCTTT
CASRGAAGGTEAFF
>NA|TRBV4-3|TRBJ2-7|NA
TGCGCCAGCAGCCAAGAACCCCTAATCTACGAGCAGTACTTC
CASSQEPLIYEQYF
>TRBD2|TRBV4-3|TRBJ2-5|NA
TGCGCCAGCAGCCAAGGAGAGGGCGGGGGGGCCGAGACCCAGTACTTC
CASSQGEGGGAETQYF
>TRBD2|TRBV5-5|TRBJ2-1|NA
TGTGCCAGCAGTACCCGCGGGGCGGGGGGGCCTATTGAGCAGTTCTTC
CASSTRGAGGPIEQFF
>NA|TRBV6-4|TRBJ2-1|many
TGTGCCAGCAGTGAGGGGGGAATCAATGAGCAGTTCTTC
CASSEGGINEQFF
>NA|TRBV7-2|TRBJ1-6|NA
TGTGCCAGCAGCCCTAGTGGGGTTCTCAATTCACCCCTCCACTTT
CASSPSGVLNSPLHF
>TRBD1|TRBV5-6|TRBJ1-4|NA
TGTGCCAGCAGCTTAAGACAGGGCGCTATTAATGAAAAACTGTTTTTT
CASSLRQGAINEKLFF
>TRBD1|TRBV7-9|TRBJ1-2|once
TGTGCCAGCAGCGGGGGACAGGGGAGGGATGGCTACACCTTC
CASSGGQGRDGYTF
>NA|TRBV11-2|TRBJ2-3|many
TGTGCCAGCAGCGCATTAGGACCCACAGATACGCAGTATTTT
CASSALGPTDTQYF
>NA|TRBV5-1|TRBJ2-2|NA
TGCGCCAGCAGCTCGAGAACCGGGACCGGGGAGCTGTTTTTT
CASSSRTGTGELFF
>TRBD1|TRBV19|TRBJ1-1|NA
TGTGCCAGTAGTACAGGGGGATTGGGTAACACTGAAGCTTTCTTT
CASSTGGLGNTEAFF
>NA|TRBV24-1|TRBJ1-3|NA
TGTGCCACCAGTGCAGGGGCTGGAAACACCATATATTTT
CATSAGAGNTIYF
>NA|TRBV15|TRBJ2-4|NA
TGTGCCACCAGCAGATCCCCCCCCGAAGCCAAAAACATTCAGTACTTC
CATSRSPPEAKNIQYF
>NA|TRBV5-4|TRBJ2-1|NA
TGTGCCAGCAGTCCAGGGGGGGAGGCCTTCGACAATGAGCAGTTCTTC
CASSPGGEAFDNEQFF
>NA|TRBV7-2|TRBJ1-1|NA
TGTGCCAGCAGCTCCCGCCGGGGAGGCCCGAACACTGAAGCTTTCTTT
CASSSRRGGPNTEAFF
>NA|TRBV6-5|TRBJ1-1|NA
TGTGCCAGCAGTTACTTTCCGGGCACTGAAGCTTTCTTT
CASSYFPGTEAFF
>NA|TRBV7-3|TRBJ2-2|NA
TGTGCCAGCAGCTTAATTCGGGACACCGGGGAGCTGTTTTTT
CASSLIRDTGELFF
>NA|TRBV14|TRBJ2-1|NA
TGTGCCAGCACCTTGCGACAGACCTACAATGAGCAGTTCTTC
CASTLRQTYNEQFF
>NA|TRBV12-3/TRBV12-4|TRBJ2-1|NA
TGTGCCGTCCCTTCCTACAATGAGCAGTTCTTC
CAVPSYNEQFF
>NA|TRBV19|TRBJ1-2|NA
TGTGCCAGTAGTATAGGTAGGGGCCTTGGCTATGGCTACACCTTC
CASSIGRGLGYGYTF
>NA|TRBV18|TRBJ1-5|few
TGTGCCAGCTCACCCGGGTCCGATCAGCCCCAGCATTTT
CASSPGSDQPQHF
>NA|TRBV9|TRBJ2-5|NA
TGTGCCAGCAGCGTGGATTACGAGACCCAGTACTTC
CASSVDYETQYF
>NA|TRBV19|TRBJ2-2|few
TGTGCCAGTAGTCGGAAAATTACCGGGGAGCTGTTTTTT
CASSRKITGELFF
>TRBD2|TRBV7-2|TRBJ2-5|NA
TGTGCCAGCAGCCGGAAGCGGGGCCTGGAGACCCAGTACTTC
CASSRKRGLETQYF
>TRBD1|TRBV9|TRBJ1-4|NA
TGTGCCAGCAGCGCCCTCAGGGGGCAAGGTGAAAAACTGTTTTTT
CASSALRGQGEKLFF
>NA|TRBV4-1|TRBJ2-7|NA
TGCGCCAGCAGCCAAGCGTCTAGTGGGTATCTGTCCTACGAGCAGTACTTC
CASSQASSGYLSYEQYF
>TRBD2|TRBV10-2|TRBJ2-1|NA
TGCGCCAGCAGGCATAGCGGGGGATACAATGAGCAGTTCTTC
CASRHSGGYNEQFF
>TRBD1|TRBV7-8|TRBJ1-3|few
TGTGCCAGCAGCCCCGGACAGGGAGCCCGAAACACCATATATTTT
CASSPGQGARNTIYF
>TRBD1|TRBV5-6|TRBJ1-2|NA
TGTGCCAGCAGCGCGGAGACAGGGCCCTATGGCTACACCTTC
CASSAETGPYGYTF
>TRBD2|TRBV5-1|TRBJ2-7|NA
TGCGCCAGCAGCCCGCGGGGGGTAGCGGTGTACGAGCAGTACTTC
CASSPRGVAVYEQYF
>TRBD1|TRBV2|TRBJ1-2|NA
TGTGCCAGCAGTGAAGCGCGGACAGGGATGGAAGGCTACACCTTC
CASSEARTGMEGYTF
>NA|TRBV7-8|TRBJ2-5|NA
TGTGCCAGCAGCTTATCGGGGGCCCCGGAGACCCAGTACTTC
CASSLSGAPETQYF
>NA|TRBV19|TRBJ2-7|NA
TGTGCCAGTAGTATAGATTCTGGGGGCTCCGGCGACTACGAGCAGTACTTC
CASSIDSGGSGDYEQYF
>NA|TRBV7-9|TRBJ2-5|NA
TGTGCCAGCAGCTTAAGTACAGCCCAAGAGACCCAGTACTTC
CASSLSTAQETQYF
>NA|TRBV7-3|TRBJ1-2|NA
TGTGCCAGCAGCCCAACGCGGGGGCGTGGCTATGGCTACACCTTC
CASSPTRGRGYGYTF
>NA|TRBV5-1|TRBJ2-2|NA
TGCGCCAGCAGCTTGGCCCCACTATCAAAGGACACCGGGGAGCTGTTTTTT
CASSLAPLSKDTGELFF
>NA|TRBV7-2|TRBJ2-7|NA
TGTGCCAGCAGCTTACAGCAGGGTGGCTCCTACGAGCAGTACTTC
CASSLQQGGSYEQYF
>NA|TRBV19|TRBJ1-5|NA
TGTGCCAGTAGTATCGAACCTCGTCTTAGGCAGCCCCAGCATTTT
CASSIEPRLRQPQHF
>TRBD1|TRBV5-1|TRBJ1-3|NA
TGCGCCAGCACCTGGACGGGACAGGGGACTGGAAACACCATATATTTT
CASTWTGQGTGNTIYF
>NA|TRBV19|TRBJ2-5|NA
TGTGCCAGTAGTATACAAGAGACCCAGTACTTC
CASSIQETQYF
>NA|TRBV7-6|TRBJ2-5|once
TGTGCCAGCAGCCCTCTAGTTCCCCAGTACTTC
CASSPLVPQYF
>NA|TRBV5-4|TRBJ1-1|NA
TGTGCCAGCAGCACGGAACAGGGACTTGAAGCTTTCTTT
CASSTEQGLEAFF
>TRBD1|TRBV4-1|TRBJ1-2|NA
TGCGCCAGCAGCCAAGGTCCGGGACAGGGTCTTTATGGCTACACCTTC
CASSQGPGQGLYGYTF
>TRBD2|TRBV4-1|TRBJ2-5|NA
TGCGCCAGCGGTCCGGGACTAGCGGGGCCGTACCAAGAGACCCAGTACTTC
CASGPGLAGPYQETQYF
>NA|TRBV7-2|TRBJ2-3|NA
TGTGCCAGCAGCTTACAACCGACAGACCTCACAGATACGCAGTATTTT
CASSLQPTDLTDTQYF
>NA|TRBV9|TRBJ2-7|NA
TGTGCCAGCAGCGGGGAAGGGAAGGGAAACGAGCAGTACTTC
CASSGEGKGNEQYF
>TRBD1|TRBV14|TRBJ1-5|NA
TGTGCCATCCCGGGACAGGGACTATATAGCAATCAGCCCCAGCATTTT
CAIPGQGLYSNQPQHF
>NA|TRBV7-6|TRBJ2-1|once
TGTGCCAGCAGCTTAGGACTAGTTATGGCAGGCAATGAGCAGTTCTTC
CASSLGLVMAGNEQFF